This T cell receptor beta chain was recovered during a study of T cells in Graves' hyperthyroidism and ophthalmopathy. RNA transcripts provided the source from which TCR beta CDR3 regions were amplified. Researchers ran a first-round RT-PCR on the TCR CDR3 using the HTBI primer set. TCRdb recomputed calls from the multiplex PCR reads with MiXCR, one row per CDR3 protein. This sample has some 300,000 distinct CDR3 sequences; around a fifth occur once, and the top ten carry 35% to 40%. This clonotype was seen ten or more times. Per germline, CDR1 SEHNR and CDR2 FQNEAQ (reference sequence). This CDR3 region has 15 residues. V shed 1 base, J shed 2 bases, and the junction held 1 base outside the gene matches.

What was sequenced was blood. The clonotype was recovered from a man aged 50-59 years with Graves' ophthalmopathy. This chain connects TRBV7-9 to TRBJ2-1; TRBD2 matches at 8 bases. CDR3 sequence reads: CASSLGGLAYNEQFF. The CDR3 DNA is TGTGCCAGCAGCTTAGGGGGACTAGCCTACAATGAGCAGTTCTTC.